This T cell receptor (beta chain) emerged from a study of control samples from healthy donors and cancer patients. Repertoires were generated with immunoSEQ multiplex PCR, while TCRdb's copy carries only in-frame clones and drops some. Of 80,000 or so clones listed, approximately 89% are singletons. Germline V CDR1 and CDR2: MNHNY, SVGAGI (reference sequence). Trimming stripped 4 bases from V and 0 bases from J, with 3 bases between. The length of the CDR3 is 12 residues. The chain uses TRBV6-6 and TRBJ1-1; D is unclear. The sequence derives from a man between 50 and 59 years old in good health. The sequencing input was blood. The CDR3 loop is CASSSMNTEAFF. CDR3 nucleotides: TGTGCCAGCAGTTCGATGAACACTGAAGCTTTCTTT.